This T cell receptor (beta chain) was captured in a study of T-cell memory formation after mild COVID-19. Looking at the study overall: Across donors, TCR clusters were largely donor specific.

TCRdb recomputed calls from the 5' RACE reads with MiXCR, one row per CDR3 protein. The repertoire consists of 470,000 or so distinct CDR3 sequences, with about a sixth occurring once and the leading ten covering 20% to 25%. Germline CDR1 reads SGHRS; CDR2 reads YFSETQ. V lost 3 bases, J lost 6 bases, and 9 bases stayed unmatched. The CDR3 length is 15 residues. This clonotype was seen a handful of times. The chain recombines TRBV5-1 with TRBJ1-1, with 9 nucleotides matching TRBD1. This TCR was sampled from a man between 18 and 29 years old who had mild COVID-19 (a few samples of this study predate the infection). Cell type and time point are not known. The sample consisted of PBMCs or a T cell subset sorted from them (not recorded which). CDR3 loop: CASSSGQGGGAEAFF. CDR3 bases: TGCGCCAGCAGCTCGGGACAGGGTGGAGGCGCTGAAGCTTTCTTT.